This passage covers 2 T cell receptor beta chains from one sample sequenced in a study of Graves' ophthalmopathy and Graves' hyperthyroidism. Transcripts of RNA were the source for amplifying TCR beta CDR3 regions. First-round RT-PCR used HTBI primers; second-round multiplex PCR followed. Each CDR3 protein gets one entry after TCRdb re-called the multiplex PCR reads with MiXCR. The sample includes over a million distinct CDR3 sequences, about two fifths of them seen just once. Input material: peripheral blood or thyroid tissue (not recorded which). The receptors come from an adult man with Graves' hyperthyroidism.

A word on this clonotype: A much more abundant neighbour one base away suggests this may be a read error. This rearrangement joins TRBV5-6 to TRBJ1-2; TRBD1 is a possible D gene (6 bases). Between the trimmed V and J ends, which lost 2 bases and 1 base, there was a span of 12 bases. This CDR3 is built from 15 residues. Germline CDR1 reads SGHDT; CDR2 reads YYEEEE. CDR3 amino acids: CASSFVDSGNYGYTF. As DNA, the CDR3 is TGTGCCAGCAGCTTTGTGGACAGCGGTAACTATGGCTACACCTTC.

The gene calls are TRBV30 and TRBJ1-5, with D possibly TRBD1 on 5 matching bases. Trimming removed 2 bases at V and 3 bases at J, with 11 bases between. This CDR3 has 14 residues. Per germline, CDR1 GTSNPN and CDR2 SVGIG (reference sequence). The CDR3 DNA reads as TGTGCCTGGAGTTCCGGGACGGACAATCAGCCCCAGCATTTT. Residues: CAWSSGTDNQPQHF.